The 15 T cell receptor beta chains in this list originate from one sample, sequenced in a study of vaccination effects on CD4 cells after COVID-19 (dated by TCRdb to 2021 to 2024). Preparation of the library involved the immunoSEQ multiplex PCR assay. Here the immuneACCESS table is served through TCRdb, limited to in-frame sequences with V and J called. Missing clones are a known gap in these copies; in checked studies unresolved V genes cover under half, and the rest lacks a known reason. The sample table shows 12,000 to 15,000 clones, and roughly 80% are seen once. Jointly, the top ten make up around a sixth of the sample. The ViraFEST assay stimulated PBMC with viral peptide pools and then used TCR sequencing to identify antigen-specific CD4+ T cell clonotypes by expansion. After about 10 days of culture, CD4+ T cells were isolated with the EasySep CD4+ T cell isolation kit. Convalescent patients had PCR-confirmed SARS-CoV-2 infection between March and December 2020, before Alpha, Beta and Delta variants emerged in the United States. Two doses of either the BNT162b2 or the mRNA-1273 mRNA SARS-CoV-2 vaccine were administered to participants.

Their antigen targets remain unknown. The sample consisted of CD4+ T cells from PBMCs cultured with SARS-CoV-2 spike peptides, taken after COVID-19 vaccination. Sample cell subset or site, as interpreted from the label and publication: SARS-CoV-2 spike overlapping peptide pool stimulation. These receptors were taken from a human donor who had a prior SARS-CoV-2 infection.

This chain connects TRBV2 to TRBJ1-3; no clear D gene. Looked up from germline, CDR1 is SNHLY and CDR2 is FYNNEI. The CDR3 is made up of 14 amino acids. V lost 3 bases to trimming and J lost 0 bases, with 6 bases between them. As DNA, the CDR3 is TGTGCCAGCAGTGACAGAGTCTCTGGAAACACCATATATTTT. Its translation is CASSDRVSGNTIYF.

This chain joins TRBV6-5 and TRBJ2-5; D is possibly TRBD2 (6 bases). V lost 0 bases and J lost 5, with 16 bases in between. Germline CDR1 reads MNHEY; CDR2 reads SVGAGI. The CDR3 spans 16 residues. DNA of the CDR3: TGTGCCAGCAGTTACTCGAGGGGAGGAGGGCTCGAGACCCAGTACTTC. This gives the protein CASSYSRGGGLETQYF.

The chain combines TRBV18 with TRBJ1-5; TRBD1 agrees at 8 bases. This CDR3 region has 14 residues. V lost 1 base, J lost 8 bases, and 4 bases stayed unmatched. Germline CDR1 reads KGHSH; CDR2 reads LQKENI. The CDR3 region has the DNA TGTGCCAGCTCACCACGGACAGGGATAGAGCCCCAGCATTTT. It translates to CASSPRTGIEPQHF.

This sequence joins TRBV2 and TRBJ1-2; 9 nucleotides line up with TRBD1. CDR3 length: 12 amino acids. Germline-derived CDR1 and CDR2 are SNHLY and FYNNEI. V shed 10 bases and J 7 bases; nucleotides not matched to a gene: 7. CDR3 coding DNA: TGTGCCACCCACAGGGGGCTGGGTGGCTACACCTTC. It translates to CATHRGLGGYTF.

The rearrangement links TRBV7-3 to TRBJ2-7, with D possibly called TRBD1 or TRBD2 (6 bases each). Trimming took 5 bases from V and 6 from J, leaving 17 bases between them. CDR3 size: 14 residues. The germline V gene encodes CDR1 SGHTA and CDR2 FQGTGA. The CDR3 spells CASSHGGGAGEQYF. The CDR3 nucleotides read TGTGCCAGCAGCCACGGGGGCGGGGCGGGCGAGCAGTACTTC. The variable domain in full, completed from reference TRBV7-3 and TRBJ2-7, reads GAGVSQTPSNKVTEKGKYVELRCDPISGHTALYWYRQSLGQGPEFLIYFQGTGAADDSGLPNDRFFAVRPEGSVSTLKIQRTERGDSAVYLCASSHGGGAGEQYFGPGTRLTVT.

The chain combines TRBV12-3 or TRBV12-4 with TRBJ2-5, with D possibly TRBD1 on 5 matching bases. Trimming shortened V by 3 bases and J by 5 bases, and 10 bases separated the two germline ends. The CDR3 spans 13 residues. The CDR3 bases are TGTGCCAGCAGTTTGGGGCGTTGGGAGACCCAGTACTTC. Protein sequence: CASSLGRWETQYF.

V gene TRBV6-5 combines with J gene TRBJ2-1, with a possible D match to TRBD2 (5 bases). CDR1 MNHEY and CDR2 SVGAGI come from the germline V gene. Trimming left V 5 bases short and J 10 bases short, with 9 bases between. This CDR3 is built from 11 residues. CDR3 loop: CASSPPGEQFF. The DNA for the CDR3 is TGTGCCAGCAGTCCTCCGGGAGAGCAGTTCTTC.

The rearrangement joins TRBV9 to TRBJ2-1; 7 bases map to TRBD2. Losses at the gene ends were 1 base for V and 0 bases for J; bases not matched to a gene: 4. The CDR3 has 16 amino acids. CDR1 is SGDLS, CDR2 YYNGEE, per germline. The DNA of the CDR3 is TGTGCCAGCAGCGTAAAAGCGGGAAGCTCCTACAATGAGCAGTTCTTC. Its protein is CASSVKAGSSYNEQFF.

This clone was seen a single time. The genes are TRBV19 and TRBJ1-1, with 7 bases fitting TRBD1. This CDR3 is 14 amino acids long. The J segment lost 5 bases and the V segment lost 4 bases, leaving 7 bases of the junction unmatched. Germline CDR1 LNHDA, CDR2 SQIVND (reference sequence). The chain's CDR3 is CASSSTGVYTEAFF. Written as DNA, the CDR3 is TGTGCCAGTAGTAGTACAGGGGTTTATACTGAAGCTTTCTTT.

V usage is TRBV19 and J usage is TRBJ1-4; D possibly corresponds to TRBD1 (5 bases). Germline CDR1 LNHDA, CDR2 SQIVND (reference sequence). Trimming removed 3 bases from V and 13 bases from J, with 15 bases in between. CDR3 size: 13 residues. The CDR3 DNA reads as TGTGCCAGTAGTATTTCCAGGGTTGGTAGACTGTTTTTT. Encoded protein: CASSISRVGRLFF.

Here the CDR3 reads CASSQQGISNQPQHF. CDR3 in DNA: TGCGCCAGCAGCCAGCAGGGAATCAGCAATCAGCCCCAGCATTTT. The chain couples TRBV4-1 to TRBJ1-5; D is possibly TRBD1 (5 bases). Looked up from germline, CDR1 is MGHRA and CDR2 is YSYEKL. The ends were cut back, 3 bases at V and 1 base at J, with 10 bases in the middle. The CDR3 is 15 amino acids.

The chain employs TRBV9 and TRBJ2-7; 11 positions match TRBD1. With V trimmed by 3 bases and J by 6 bases, 5 bases remained unmatched. The CDR3 has 14 residues. Germline V gene sequence: CDR1 SGDLS, CDR2 YYNGEE. The CDR3 spells CASSAYGTGGEQYF. The CDR3 DNA reads as TGTGCCAGCAGCGCATATGGGACAGGGGGCGAGCAGTACTTC.

V usage is TRBV9 and J usage is TRBJ2-7; TRBD2 is a possible D gene (5 bases). Trimming cost V 5 bases and J 0 bases, with 9 bases left between them. CDR1 is SGDLS, CDR2 YYNGEE, per germline. This CDR3 has 13 residues. The CDR3 reads CASRRVISYEQYF. CDR3 nucleotides: TGTGCCAGCAGGAGGGTGATCTCCTACGAGCAGTACTTC.

The chain couples TRBV2 to TRBJ2-7, with D uncertain. There are 15 residues in the CDR3. The V gene's germline CDR1 is SNHLY and CDR2 FYNNEI. Trimming took off 2 bases at V and 0 bases at J, with 11 bases between the two ends. DNA for the CDR3: TGTGCCAGCAGTGAAAGGGCAGAGAGCTCCTACGAGCAGTACTTC. Residues: CASSERAESSYEQYF.

The rearrangement joins TRBV7-9 to TRBJ2-2; a weak D match, TRBD1 (5 bases). V shed 5 bases and J shed 1 base, with 11 bases lying between them. Germline CDR1 SEHNR, CDR2 FQNEAQ (reference sequence). The CDR3 is made up of 15 amino acids. The DNA of the CDR3 is TGTGCCAGCAGCATGTCAGGGCGGAACACCGGGGAGCTGTTTTTT. It codes for CASSMSGRNTGELFF.